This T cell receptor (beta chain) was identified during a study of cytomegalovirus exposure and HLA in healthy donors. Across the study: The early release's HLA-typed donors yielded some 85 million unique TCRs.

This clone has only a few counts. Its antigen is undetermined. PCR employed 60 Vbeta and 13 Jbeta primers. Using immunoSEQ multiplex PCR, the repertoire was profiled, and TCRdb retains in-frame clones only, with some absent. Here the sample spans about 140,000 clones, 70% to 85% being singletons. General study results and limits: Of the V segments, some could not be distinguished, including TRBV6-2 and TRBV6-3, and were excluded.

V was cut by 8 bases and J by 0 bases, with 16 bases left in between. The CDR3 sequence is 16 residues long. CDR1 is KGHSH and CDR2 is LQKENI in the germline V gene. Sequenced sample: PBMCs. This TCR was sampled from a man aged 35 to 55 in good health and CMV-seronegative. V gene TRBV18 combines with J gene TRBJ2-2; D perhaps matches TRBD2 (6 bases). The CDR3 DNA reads TGTGCCAGCCCTAGAGGGGACTTTGCGAACACCGGGGAGCTGTTTTTT. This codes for CASPRGDFANTGELFF.